This TCR beta chain was recovered during a study of T cell responses to AZD1222 COVID-19 vaccine. Method: immunoSEQ multiplex PCR; TCRdb's copy keeps in-frame clones and lacks some. The repertoire includes 70,000 to 90,000 clones, around 80% of them detected once, and more than 20% sits in the top ten. Trimming pared 4 bases from V and 4 bases from J, leaving 5 bases between. The CDR3 is made up of 12 amino acids. CDR1 is MDHEN, CDR2 SYDVKM, per germline. This sequence originates from an adult in good health. The chain joins TRBV28 to TRBJ2-1; D remains ambiguous. The sequencing used peripheral blood, collected on day 0 of AZD1222 vaccination. The CDR3 bases are TGTGCCAGCAGTTCCCTATACAATGAGCAGTTCTTC. As protein: CASSSLYNEQFF.